The source of this T cell receptor (beta chain) is a study of blood T cells in healthy people across ages. The CDR3 has 15 amino acids. Germline loops: CDR1 MGHDK, CDR2 SYGVNS. As for this clonotype: Its antigen is unidentified. Germline and junction disagree at one end, which may indicate a read error.

Study-level results: There were more naive CD4+ cells and higher diversity in long-lived donors than in aged donors.

A sample-barcoded 5' primer and a J-beta primer mix were used in a second PCR of roughly 7 to 11 cycles. Each cDNA molecule received a tag from a template-switch adaptor that had 12 random nucleotides. MiXCR was run by TCRdb on the 5' RACE reads, yielding one entry per CDR3 protein. The profile covers some 1.5 million distinct CDR3 sequences, with approximately 43% appearing a single time and under 5% taken by the ten largest. This sequence was found in a young woman in good health. Sequenced: blood. V and J are TRBV25-1 and TRBJ1-1, with D perhaps TRBD1 (5 bases). The CDR3 is CASSDGAALNTGAFF. For the CDR3, the DNA is TGTGCCAGCAGTGATGGGGCAGCTTTGAACACTGGAGCTTTCTTT.